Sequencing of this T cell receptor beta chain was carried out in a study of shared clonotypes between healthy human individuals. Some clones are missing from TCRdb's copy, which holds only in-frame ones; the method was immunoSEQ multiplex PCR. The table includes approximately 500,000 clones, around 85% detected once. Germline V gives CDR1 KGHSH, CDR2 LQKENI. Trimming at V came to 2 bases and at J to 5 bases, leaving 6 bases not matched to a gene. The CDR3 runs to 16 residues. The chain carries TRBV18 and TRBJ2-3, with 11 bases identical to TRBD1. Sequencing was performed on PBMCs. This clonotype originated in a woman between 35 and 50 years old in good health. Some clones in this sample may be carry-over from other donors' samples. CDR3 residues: CASSPRGTGGEDTQYF. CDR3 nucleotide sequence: TGTGCCAGCTCACCAAGGGGGACAGGGGGTGAAGATACGCAGTATTTT.